This entry is about one T cell receptor beta chain. This entry belongs to a study of blood T cell repertoires in COVID-19. At the level of the study: T cells, B-cell-depleted T cells, or PBMCs provided the cDNA or gDNA that served as material.

This CDR3 has 15 amino acids. Germline V gene data show CDR1 as SGHRS and CDR2 as YFSETQ. V lost 4 bases to trimming and J lost 2 bases; unmatched junction nucleotides: 8. Participants were aged roughly 18 to 90 years, lived in 20 to 25 US areas, and enrolled virtually. Grouping used clinical history reported by participants in a survey and questionnaire. Authors' analysis steps: Using reference gene primer amplification, nucleated cell counts were estimated. TCRdb's table, derived via immunoSEQ multiplex PCR, lists solely in-frame clones and lacks some. Clonal size and the V and J genes are those of that table, whereas D and trimming came from the DNA. The sample records hundreds of thousands of clones, roughly 90% being singletons.

The chain uses TRBV5-1 and TRBJ2-5; 7 bases align to TRBD2. The receptor was derived from a woman aged 18-29 years with acute COVID-19. Specimen: PBMCs or T cells enriched from blood (not recorded which). The CDR3 coding sequence is TGCGCCAGCAGCGTTGGGGGAGCGGGGCAAGAGACCCAGTACTTC. Translated, it gives CASSVGGAGQETQYF.